The sequence of this T cell receptor beta chain was determined in a study of blood T cell repertoires in COVID-19. The wider study: Sites across the United States, Italy and Spain contributed samples from acute and convalescent COVID-19.

The table came from immunoSEQ multiplex PCR; TCRdb's copy has only in-frame clones and leaves some out. This sample yields under 45,000 clones, of which around 85% are seen a single time; under 30% belongs to the top ten. V gave up 0 bases and J gave up 2 bases, with 3 bases separating them. The V gene's germline CDR1 is LNHNV and CDR2 YYDKDF (reference sequence). CDR3 length equals 13 residues. The chain combines TRBV15 with TRBJ2-3; D gene uncertain. The sample comprised peripheral blood. The TCR originated in a human donor with acute or convalescent COVID-19. The donor label of this sample is uncertain. CDR3 nucleotide sequence: TGTGCCACCAGCAGAGACCTCACAGATACGCAGTATTTT. The encoded protein is CATSRDLTDTQYF. Supplemented by reference TRBV15 and TRBJ2-3, the full variable domain reads DAMVIQNPRYQVTQFGKPVTLSCSQTLNHNVMYWYQQKSSQAPKLLFHYYDKDFNNEADTPDNFQSRRPNTSFCFLDIRSPGLGDTAMYLCATSRDLTDTQYFGPGTRLTVL.